Below, 18 T cell receptor beta chains from the same sample are listed, as sequenced in a study of identical twins. TCRdb re-analysed the 5' RACE reads in MiXCR, keeping a single row per CDR3 protein. The repertoire holds around 200,000 distinct CDR3 sequences, with around 10% as singletons. The sequencing sample was made of memory (CD45RO+) T cells sorted from blood. The receptors originated from a woman younger than 30 in good health.

This clonotype showed up many times. The rearrangement uses TRBV24-1 and TRBJ2-6; D not resolved. Trimming pared 5 bases from V and 12 bases from J, leaving 10 bases between. The CDR3 totals 12 residues. Germline lookup yields CDR1 KGHDR and CDR2 SFDVKD. As DNA, the CDR3 is TGTGCCACCAGTGCATCCTCTGGCGTCCTGACTTTC. It yields the protein CATSASSGVLTF.

This clonotype was found a few times. In nucleotides, the CDR3 is TGTGCCAGCAGTTTAGAGTATAGCAATCAGCCCCAGCATTTT. Translating gives CASSLEYSNQPQHF. The chain links TRBV12-3 or TRBV12-4 to TRBJ1-5; the D is unclear. CDR3 length: 14 residues. Trimming shortened V by 1 base and J by 0 bases, and 4 bases separated the two germline ends.

The rearrangement joins TRBV6-1 to TRBJ2-7; 8 positions match TRBD2. Germline loops: CDR1 MNHNS, CDR2 SASEGT. V was pared by 4 bases and J by 2 bases, with 7 bases of the junction left unmatched. The CDR3 runs 15 residues. CDR3 region: CASSVNAGGPYEQYF. CDR3 bases: TGTGCCAGCAGTGTCAACGCGGGAGGCCCCTACGAGCAGTACTTC.

By sample share, this clonotype is medium-sized (0.01 to 0.1%). This chain uses TRBV20-1 with TRBJ1-5; D is possibly TRBD1 (6 bases). The ends were cut back, 4 bases at V and 2 bases at J, with 12 bases in the middle. Germline lookup yields CDR1 DFQATT and CDR2 SNEGSKA (reference sequence). There are 14 residues in the CDR3. The CDR3 sequence is CSAIQGSRNQPQHF. The CDR3 nucleotides read TGCAGTGCTATACAGGGTTCCCGCAATCAGCCCCAGCATTTT.

This clonotype was recorded a few times. A junction boundary mismatches the germline segment, possibly from a read error. The chain combines TRBV18 with TRBJ2-3; no definite D call. CDR1 is KGHSH, CDR2 LQKENI, per germline. The CDR3 loop spans 14 amino acids. CDR3 nucleotide sequence: TGTGCCAGCTCTCCACCGGAGAGCACAGATACGCAGTATTTT. Protein product: CASSPPESTDTQYF.

This clonotype came up a few times. The genes are TRBV3-1 and TRBJ1-1; D unresolved. The V gene lost 4 bases and the J gene lost 3 bases, with 9 bases spanning the gap. The CDR3 is 13 amino acids. Germline CDR1 and CDR2: LGHDT and YNNKEL (reference sequence). This chain's CDR3 is CASSRARDTEAFF. The CDR3 DNA follows: TGTGCCAGCAGCCGAGCGAGGGACACTGAAGCTTTCTTT.

The sample holds a few counts of this clonotype. The V and J genes are TRBV10-3 and TRBJ1-4; a possible D gene is TRBD1 (5 bases). CDR3 length: 13 amino acids. V was clipped by 3 bases and J by 6 bases, with 8 bases between them. Germline values: CDR1 ENHRY, CDR2 SYGVKD. CDR3: CAISDGADEKLFF. CDR3 DNA sequence: TGTGCCATCAGTGATGGGGCTGATGAAAAACTGTTTTTT.

This clonotype was recorded once. The chain is built from TRBV5-3 and TRBJ2-6; 9 bases are a match to TRBD1. TRBV5-3 is an ORF; its function is uncertain. The CDR3 runs 14 residues. The ends lost 8 bases at V and 12 bases at J; junction bases unmatched: 12. This CDR3 is CASHPGTGIFVLTF. The CDR3 coding sequence is TGTGCCAGCCATCCGGGGACAGGGATTTTCGTCCTGACTTTC.

This clonotype has a count of ten or more. This chain connects TRBV5-1 to TRBJ1-1, with TRBD1 as a possible D gene (5 bases). The germline V gene has CDR1 SGHRS and CDR2 YFSETQ. V lost 5 bases and J lost 0, with 11 bases in between. This CDR3 comprises 14 residues. The CDR3 loop is CASRGRLMNTEAFF. CDR3 nucleotides: TGCGCCAGCAGGGGACGGCTCATGAACACTGAAGCTTTCTTT.

This clonotype was recorded a few times. V is TRBV9 and J is TRBJ2-2; 9 bases fit TRBD2. CDR1 and CDR2 from the germline V gene are SGDLS and YYNGEE. The V segment lost 3 bases and the J segment 7 bases; nucleotides outside the gene matches: 10. This CDR3 contains 16 residues. CDR3 amino acids: CASSGGGLARGGELFF. DNA for the CDR3: TGTGCCAGCAGCGGAGGGGGACTAGCCCGAGGCGGGGAGCTGTTTTTT.

The chain recombines TRBV7-8 with TRBJ2-1; perhaps D is TRBD1 or TRBD2 (6 bases each). This CDR3 is 15 amino acids long. Between the trimmed V and J ends, which lost 8 bases and 7 bases, there was a span of 21 bases. CDR1 is SGHVS and CDR2 is FQNEAQ in the germline V gene. The CDR3: CASERWGASGNEQFF. The CDR3 DNA follows: TGTGCCAGCGAGCGTTGGGGGGCCTCGGGGAATGAGCAGTTCTTC.

The J gene is TRBJ2-1, the V gene TRBV24-1, with TRBD1 matching over 8 bases. Looked up from germline, CDR1 is KGHDR and CDR2 is SFDVKD. After removal of 7 bases from V and 8 bases from J, the junction contained 6 bases not matched to a gene. The length of the CDR3 is 13 residues. CDR3 nucleotide sequence: TGTGCCACCAGCTCCCCGGGACAGGATGAGCAGTTCTTC. It encodes CATSSPGQDEQFF.

The CDR3 here is CATSDSRGHGETQYF. The CDR3 DNA is TGTGCCACCAGTGACTCCAGGGGGCACGGAGAGACCCAGTACTTC. The rearrangement links TRBV24-1 to TRBJ2-5; 8 nucleotides align to TRBD1. The germline gives CDR1 KGHDR, CDR2 SFDVKD. V was pared by 4 bases and J by 4 bases, with 7 bases of the junction left unmatched. CDR3 length: 15 amino acids.

This clonotype has only a few counts. This chain links TRBV29-1 with TRBJ2-7, with D uncertain. Germline CDR1 SQVTM, CDR2 ANQGSEA. CDR3 length: 13 amino acids. V lost 8 bases and J lost 6, with 20 bases in between. The CDR3 DNA follows: TGCAGCTTTCAAACCTCAGGAGTTTCCGAGCAGTACTTC. It translates to CSFQTSGVSEQYF.

DNA of the CDR3: TGCAGTGCAGTTGACGGGCGTGAGAGAGAGACCCAGTACTTC. This translates into CSAVDGRERETQYF. This chain connects TRBV20-1 to TRBJ2-5, with D unresolved. The CDR3 spans 14 residues. In germline, CDR1 is DFQATT, CDR2 SNEGSKA (reference sequence). The V end lost 6 bases, the J end lost 4 bases, and 18 bases lay between the germline ends.

This clonotype was detected only a few times. The rearrangement uses TRBV30 and TRBJ2-2; D remains ambiguous. The CDR3 sequence is 12 residues long. Trimming cost V 3 bases and J 6 bases, with 8 bases left between them. CDR1 and CDR2 (germline): GTSNPN, SVGIG (reference sequence). CDR3 residues: CAWRITPGELFF. The CDR3 nucleotides read TGTGCCTGGAGAATTACCCCCGGGGAGCTGTTTTTT.

This clonotype was found a few times. V usage is TRBV25-1 and J usage is TRBJ1-2; D is ambiguous. CDR1 is MGHDK and CDR2 is SYGVNS in the germline V gene. Trimming removed 0 bases from V and 6 bases from J, with 2 bases in between. The CDR3 sequence is 11 residues long. In DNA form, the CDR3 reads TGTGCCAGCAGTGAATATCATGGCTACACCTTC. This codes for CASSEYHGYTF.

This clonotype was detected only a few times. J is TRBJ2-7 and V is TRBV20-1; D tentatively reads TRBD1 or TRBD2 (5 bases each). The CDR3 spans 14 residues. The V end was cut by 1 base, the J end by 0 bases, with 10 bases between. Germline CDR1 and CDR2: DFQATT and SNEGSKA (reference sequence). CDR3 DNA: TGCAGTGCTAGAGCTGTGGGGGTCTCCTACGAGCAGTACTTC. Translating it yields CSARAVGVSYEQYF.